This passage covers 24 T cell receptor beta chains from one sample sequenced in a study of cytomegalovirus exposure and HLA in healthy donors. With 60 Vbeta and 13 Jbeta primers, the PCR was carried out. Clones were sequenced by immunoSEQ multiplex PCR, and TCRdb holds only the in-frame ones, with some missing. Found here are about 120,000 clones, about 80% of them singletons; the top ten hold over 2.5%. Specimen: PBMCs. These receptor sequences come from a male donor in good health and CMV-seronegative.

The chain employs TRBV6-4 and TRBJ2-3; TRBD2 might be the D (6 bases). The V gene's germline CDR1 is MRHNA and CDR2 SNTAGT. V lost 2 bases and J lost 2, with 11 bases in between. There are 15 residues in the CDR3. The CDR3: CASSDERVPTDTQYF. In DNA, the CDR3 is TGTGCCAGCAGTGACGAGCGGGTCCCCACAGATACGCAGTATTTT.

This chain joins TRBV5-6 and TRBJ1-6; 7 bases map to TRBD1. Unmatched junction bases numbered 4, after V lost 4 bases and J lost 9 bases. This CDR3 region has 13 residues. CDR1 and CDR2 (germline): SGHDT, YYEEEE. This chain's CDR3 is CASSPTGISPLHF. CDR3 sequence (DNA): TGTGCCAGCAGCCCGACAGGGATTTCACCCCTCCACTTT.

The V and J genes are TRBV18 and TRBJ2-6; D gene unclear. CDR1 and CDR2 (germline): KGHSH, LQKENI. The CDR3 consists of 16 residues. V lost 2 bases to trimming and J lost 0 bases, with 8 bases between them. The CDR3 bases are TGTGCCAGCTCACCAGAACATCCCTCTGGGGCCAACGTCCTGACTTTC. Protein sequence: CASSPEHPSGANVLTF.

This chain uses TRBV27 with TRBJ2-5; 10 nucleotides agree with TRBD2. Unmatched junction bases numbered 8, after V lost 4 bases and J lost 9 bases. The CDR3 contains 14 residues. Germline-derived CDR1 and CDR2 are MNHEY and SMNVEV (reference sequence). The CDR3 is CASSSLAGALAQYF. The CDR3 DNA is TGTGCCAGCAGTTCGCTAGCGGGGGCCTTGGCCCAGTACTTC.

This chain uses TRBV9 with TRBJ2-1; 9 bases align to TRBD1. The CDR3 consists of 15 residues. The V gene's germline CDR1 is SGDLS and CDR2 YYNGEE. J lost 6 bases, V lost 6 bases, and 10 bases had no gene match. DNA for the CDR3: TGTGCCAGCACCGGGAACCGGGACAGGGTCAATGAGCAGTTCTTC. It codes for CASTGNRDRVNEQFF.

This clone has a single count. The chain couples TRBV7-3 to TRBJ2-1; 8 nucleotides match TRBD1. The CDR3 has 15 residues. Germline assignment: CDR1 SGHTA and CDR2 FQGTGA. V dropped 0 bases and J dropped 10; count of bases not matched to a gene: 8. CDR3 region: CASSLTTDRVREQFF. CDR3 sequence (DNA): TGTGCCAGCAGCTTAACCACGGACAGGGTGAGAGAGCAGTTCTTC. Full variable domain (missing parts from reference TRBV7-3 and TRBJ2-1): GAGVSQTPSNKVTEKGKYVELRCDPISGHTALYWYRQSLGQGPEFLIYFQGTGAADDSGLPNDRFFAVRPEGSVSTLKIQRTERGDSAVYLCASSLTTDRVREQFFGPGTRLTVL.

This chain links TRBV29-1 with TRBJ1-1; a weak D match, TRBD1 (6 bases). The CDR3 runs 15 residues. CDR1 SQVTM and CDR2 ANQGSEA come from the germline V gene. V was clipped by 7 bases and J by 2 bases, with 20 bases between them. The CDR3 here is CSGRAGAAANTEAFF. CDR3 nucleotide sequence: TGCAGCGGGAGAGCAGGGGCCGCTGCAAACACTGAAGCTTTCTTT.

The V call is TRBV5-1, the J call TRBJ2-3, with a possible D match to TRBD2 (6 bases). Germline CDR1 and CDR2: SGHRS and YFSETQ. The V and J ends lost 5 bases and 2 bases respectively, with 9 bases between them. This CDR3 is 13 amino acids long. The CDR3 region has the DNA TGCGCCAGCAGAAGACTAGTCACAGATACGCAGTATTTT. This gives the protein CASRRLVTDTQYF. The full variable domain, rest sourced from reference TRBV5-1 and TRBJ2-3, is KAGVTQTPRYLIKTRGQQVTLSCSPISGHRSVSWYQQTPGQGLQFLFEYFSETQRNKGNFPGRFSGRQFSNSRSEMNVSTLELGDSALYLCASRRLVTDTQYFGPGTRLTVL.

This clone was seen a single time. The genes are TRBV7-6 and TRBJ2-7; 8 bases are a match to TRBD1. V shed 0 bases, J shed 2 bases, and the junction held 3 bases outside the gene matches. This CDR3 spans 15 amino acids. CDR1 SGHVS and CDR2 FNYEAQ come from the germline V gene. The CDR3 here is CASSLAGDRTYEQYF. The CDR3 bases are TGTGCCAGCAGCTTAGCGGGGGACAGGACCTACGAGCAGTACTTC.

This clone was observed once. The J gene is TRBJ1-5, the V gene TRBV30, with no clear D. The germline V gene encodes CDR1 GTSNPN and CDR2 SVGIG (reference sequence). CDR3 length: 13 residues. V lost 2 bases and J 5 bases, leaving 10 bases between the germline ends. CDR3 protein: CAWSPARDQPQHF. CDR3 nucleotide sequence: TGTGCCTGGAGTCCGGCACGGGATCAGCCCCAGCATTTT.

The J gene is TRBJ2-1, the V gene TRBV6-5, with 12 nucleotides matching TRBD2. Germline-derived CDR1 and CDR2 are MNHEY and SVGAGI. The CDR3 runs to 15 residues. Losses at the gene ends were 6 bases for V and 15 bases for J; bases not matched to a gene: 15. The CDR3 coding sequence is TGTGCCAGCAGCTACGGAACTAGCGGGAGGTTTAGTTGGTTCTTC. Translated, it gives CASSYGTSGRFSWFF.

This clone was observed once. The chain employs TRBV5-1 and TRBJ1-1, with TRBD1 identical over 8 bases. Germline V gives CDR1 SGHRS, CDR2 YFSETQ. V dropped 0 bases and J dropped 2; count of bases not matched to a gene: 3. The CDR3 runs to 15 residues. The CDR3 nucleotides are TGCGCCAGCAGCTTGGTTCAGGGGGCTAACACTGAAGCTTTCTTT. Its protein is CASSLVQGANTEAFF.

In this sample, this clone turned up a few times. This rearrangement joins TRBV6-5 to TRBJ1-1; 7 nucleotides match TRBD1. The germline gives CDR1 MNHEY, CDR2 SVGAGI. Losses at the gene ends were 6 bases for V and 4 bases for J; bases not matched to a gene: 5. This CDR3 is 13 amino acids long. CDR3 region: CASRQGGSTEAFF. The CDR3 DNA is TGTGCCAGCAGGCAGGGGGGTAGCACTGAAGCTTTCTTT.

The CDR3 DNA reads TGTGCCTGGAGTGTACAGAGCCCCACCTTC. Amino acids: CAWSVQSPTF. This chain links TRBV30 with TRBJ1-2; unclear D gene. CDR3 length equals 10 residues. The germline V and J ends were trimmed by 0 bases and 13 bases, with 9 bases remaining between them. The V gene's germline CDR1 is GTSNPN and CDR2 SVGIG (reference sequence).

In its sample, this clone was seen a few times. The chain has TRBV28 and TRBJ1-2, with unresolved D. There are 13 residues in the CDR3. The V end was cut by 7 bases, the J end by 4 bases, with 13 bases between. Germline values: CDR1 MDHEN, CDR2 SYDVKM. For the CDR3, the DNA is TGTGCCAGCACGGAGCCCCGGAGCTATGGCTACACCTTC. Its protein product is CASTEPRSYGYTF.

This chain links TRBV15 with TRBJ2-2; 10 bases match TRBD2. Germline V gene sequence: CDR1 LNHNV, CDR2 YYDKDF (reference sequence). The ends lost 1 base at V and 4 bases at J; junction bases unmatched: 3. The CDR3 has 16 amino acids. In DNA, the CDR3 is TGTGCCACCAGCAGAGGTTCTAGCGGGAGCACCGGGGAGCTGTTTTTT. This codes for CATSRGSSGSTGELFF. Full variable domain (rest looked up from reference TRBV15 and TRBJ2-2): DAMVIQNPRYQVTQFGKPVTLSCSQTLNHNVMYWYQQKSSQAPKLLFHYYDKDFNNEADTPDNFQSRRPNTSFCFLDIRSPGLGDTAMYLCATSRGSSGSTGELFFGEGSRLTVL.

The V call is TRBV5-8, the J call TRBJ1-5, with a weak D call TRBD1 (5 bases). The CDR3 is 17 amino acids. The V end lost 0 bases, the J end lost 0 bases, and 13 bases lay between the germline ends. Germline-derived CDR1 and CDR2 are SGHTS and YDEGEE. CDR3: CASSLAGGGPSNQPQHF. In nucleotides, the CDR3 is TGTGCCAGCAGCTTGGCCGGGGGAGGCCCTAGCAATCAGCCCCAGCATTTT.

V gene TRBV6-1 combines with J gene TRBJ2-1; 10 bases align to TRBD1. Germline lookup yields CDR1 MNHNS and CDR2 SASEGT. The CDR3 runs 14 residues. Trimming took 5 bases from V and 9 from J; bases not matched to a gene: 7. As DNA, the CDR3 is TGTGCCAGCAGTATAAAGACAGGGGGCTTTGAGCAGTTCTTC. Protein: CASSIKTGGFEQFF.

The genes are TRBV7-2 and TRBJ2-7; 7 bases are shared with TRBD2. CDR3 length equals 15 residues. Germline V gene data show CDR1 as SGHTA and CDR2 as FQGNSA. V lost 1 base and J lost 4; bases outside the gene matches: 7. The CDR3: CASSLVAGEGYEQYF. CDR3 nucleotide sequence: TGTGCCAGCAGCTTAGTGGCGGGAGAGGGGTACGAGCAGTACTTC.

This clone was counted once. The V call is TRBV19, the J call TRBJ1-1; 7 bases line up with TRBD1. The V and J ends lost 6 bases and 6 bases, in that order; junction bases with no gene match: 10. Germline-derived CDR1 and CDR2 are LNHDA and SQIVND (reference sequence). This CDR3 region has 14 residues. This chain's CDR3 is CASRGENRGSEAFF. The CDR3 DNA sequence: TGTGCCAGTAGGGGGGAAAACAGGGGATCTGAAGCTTTCTTT.

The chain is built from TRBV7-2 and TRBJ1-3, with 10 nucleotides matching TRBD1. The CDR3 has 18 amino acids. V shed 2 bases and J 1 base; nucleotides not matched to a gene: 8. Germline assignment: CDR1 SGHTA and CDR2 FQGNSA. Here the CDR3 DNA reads TGTGCCAGCAGCTTAATGAGAGGGACAGGGGAATCTGGAAACACCATATATTTT. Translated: CASSLMRGTGESGNTIYF. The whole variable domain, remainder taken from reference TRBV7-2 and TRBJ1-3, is GAGVSQSPSNKVTEKGKDVELRCDPISGHTALYWYRQSLGQGLEFLIYFQGNSAPDKSGLPSDRFSAERTGGSVSTLTIQRTQQEDSAVYLCASSLMRGTGESGNTIYFGEGSWLTVV.

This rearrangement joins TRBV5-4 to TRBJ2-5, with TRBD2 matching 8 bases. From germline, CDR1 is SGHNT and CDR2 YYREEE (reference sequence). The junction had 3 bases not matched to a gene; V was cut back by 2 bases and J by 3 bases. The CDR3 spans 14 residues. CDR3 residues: CASSFIAGKETQYF. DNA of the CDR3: TGTGCCAGCAGCTTCATAGCGGGAAAAGAGACCCAGTACTTC.

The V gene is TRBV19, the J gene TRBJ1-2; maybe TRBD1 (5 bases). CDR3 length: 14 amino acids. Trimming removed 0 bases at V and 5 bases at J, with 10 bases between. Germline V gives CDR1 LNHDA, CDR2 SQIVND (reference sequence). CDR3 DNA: TGTGCCAGTAGTATAGATCGCTGGACATATGGCTACACCTTC. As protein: CASSIDRWTYGYTF.

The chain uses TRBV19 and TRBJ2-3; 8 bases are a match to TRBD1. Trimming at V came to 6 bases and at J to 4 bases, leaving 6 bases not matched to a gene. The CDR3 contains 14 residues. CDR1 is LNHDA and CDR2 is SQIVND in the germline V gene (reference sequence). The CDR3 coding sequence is TGTGCCAGTAGCCCGGGACAGGACCCAGATACGCAGTATTTT. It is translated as CASSPGQDPDTQYF.